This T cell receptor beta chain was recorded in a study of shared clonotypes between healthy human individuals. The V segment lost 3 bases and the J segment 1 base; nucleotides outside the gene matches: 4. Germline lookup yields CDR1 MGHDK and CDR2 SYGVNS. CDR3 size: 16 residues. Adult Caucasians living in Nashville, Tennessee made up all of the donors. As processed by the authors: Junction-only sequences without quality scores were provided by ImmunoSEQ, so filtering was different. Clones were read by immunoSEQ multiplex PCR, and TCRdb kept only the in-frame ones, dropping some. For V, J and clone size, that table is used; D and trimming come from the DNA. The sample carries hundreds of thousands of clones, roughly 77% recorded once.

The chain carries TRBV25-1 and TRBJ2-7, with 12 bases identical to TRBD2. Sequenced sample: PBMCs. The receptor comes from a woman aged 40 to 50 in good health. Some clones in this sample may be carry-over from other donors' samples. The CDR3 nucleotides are TGTGCCAGCAGTGAGCCCGGGACTAGCGGGTCCTACGAGCAGTACTTC. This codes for CASSEPGTSGSYEQYF.